The present TCR beta chain was sequenced within a study of shared clonotypes between healthy human individuals. The CDR3 extends over 12 amino acids. V was shortened by 4 bases and J by 1 base, with 8 bases between the two germline ends. CDR1 and CDR2 from the germline V gene are SQVTM and ANQGSEA. There were only Caucasian adults among the donors, and all lived in Nashville, Tennessee. Only in-frame clones appear in the TCRdb table, and some are missing; sequencing was by immunoSEQ multiplex PCR. The profile shows roughly 1,000,000 clones, about 80% of them singletons. The TCR sequence derives from a man between 18 and 35 years old in good health. Some clones in this sample may be carry-over from other donors' samples. The rearrangement uses TRBV29-1 and TRBJ2-7; D remains unclear. Material for sequencing was memory CD4+ T cells from PBMCs. Subset denoted: CD45RA-negative fraction. The CDR3 DNA follows: TGCAGCGTTGGGAATAGGTCCTACGAGCAGTACTTC. Translating it yields CSVGNRSYEQYF.